One sample yielded the 10 T cell receptor beta chains listed below, sequenced in a study of identical twins. TCRdb re-derived calls from the 5' RACE reads in MiXCR, one entry per CDR3 protein. The sample lists approximately 620,000 distinct CDR3 sequences, around 8.3% occurring once. These same data were also listed under a study on yellow fever vaccine responses in identical twins.

The material sequenced was PBMCs. Receptor source: a woman aged 18-29 years in good health.

This clonotype was observed at least ten times. CDR3 bases: TGTGCCAGCAGGGACAGTCGCTCCTACGAGCAGTACTTC. This codes for CASRDSRSYEQYF. The chain carries TRBV12-3 or TRBV12-4 and TRBJ2-7, with D possibly being TRBD1 (6 bases). The CDR3 runs to 13 residues. V was trimmed by 6 bases and J by 0 bases, leaving 9 bases between them.

The J gene is TRBJ2-1, the V gene TRBV3-1; 8 bases map to TRBD2. Germline CDR1 LGHDT, CDR2 YNNKEL (reference sequence). The junction had 7 bases not matched to a gene; V was cut back by 7 bases and J by 8 bases. CDR3 length equals 13 residues. The CDR3 sequence is CASTPGGVDEQFF. The CDR3 region has the DNA TGTGCCAGCACCCCGGGGGGGGTCGATGAGCAGTTCTTC.

This clonotype has at least ten counts. The DNA for the CDR3 is TGCAGTGCTAGAATCGACACAGATACGCAGTATTTT. As protein: CSARIDTDTQYF. The chain joins TRBV20-1 to TRBJ2-3; D gene ambiguous. CDR3 size: 12 residues. V gave up 2 bases and J gave up 2 bases, with 5 bases separating them. Germline assignment: CDR1 DFQATT and CDR2 SNEGSKA (reference sequence).

This clonotype was seen at least ten times. V and J are TRBV5-1 and TRBJ2-4, with TRBD1 identical over 9 bases. CDR3 length: 14 residues. Per germline, CDR1 SGHRS and CDR2 YFSETQ. J lost 6 bases, V lost 0 bases, and 1 base had no gene match. Here the CDR3 DNA reads TGCGCCAGCAGCTTGGAGGGACAGGGAAACATTCAGTACTTC. Its protein product is CASSLEGQGNIQYF.

The chain joins TRBV28 to TRBJ2-2, with 13 bases matching TRBD2. This CDR3 spans 16 amino acids. Germline CDR1 MDHEN, CDR2 SYDVKM. V lost 3 bases to trimming and J lost 3 bases; unmatched junction nucleotides: 1. CDR3: CASSFGLAGDTGELFF. CDR3 nucleotides: TGTGCCAGCAGTTTTGGACTAGCGGGAGACACCGGGGAGCTGTTTTTT.

The chain recombines TRBV2 with TRBJ1-5; no reliable D call. This CDR3 comprises 15 residues. Germline CDR1 SNHLY, CDR2 FYNNEI. The ends were cut back, 6 bases at V and 5 bases at J, with 17 bases in the middle. CDR3 sequence reads: CASSPEHWVDQPQHF. DNA for the CDR3: TGTGCCAGCAGCCCGGAACATTGGGTAGATCAGCCCCAGCATTTT.

Regarding this clonotype: This may come from a read error, since a much larger clone is one base off. This chain joins TRBV7-2 and TRBJ2-3, with D perhaps matching TRBD2 (5 bases). Germline V gives CDR1 SGHTA, CDR2 FQGNSA. V lost 2 bases to trimming and J lost 4 bases, with 7 bases between them. CDR3 length equals 13 residues. The CDR3 is CASSLNSADTQYF. The CDR3 DNA follows: TGTGCCAGCAGCTTAAATAGCGCAGATACGCAGTATTTT.

The CDR3 DNA sequence: TGCAGTGCTAATTCAGGACGAATCATAGGGGCCAAAAACATTCAGTACTTC. It encodes CSANSGRIIGAKNIQYF. This chain joins TRBV20-1 and TRBJ2-4; D is unresolved. V lost 4 bases, J lost 1 base, and 20 bases lay in between. The germline gives CDR1 DFQATT, CDR2 SNEGSKA (reference sequence). The CDR3 length is 17 residues.

This clonotype has ten or more counts. The chain combines TRBV6-4 with TRBJ2-3; 9 bases are a match to TRBD2. The CDR3 spans 15 residues. V shed 2 bases and J 4 bases; nucleotides not matched to a gene: 4. Germline loops: CDR1 MRHNA, CDR2 SNTAGT. CDR3 in DNA: TGTGCCAGCAGTGACGGGCGGGGGGGCGCAGATACGCAGTATTTT. It specifies CASSDGRGGADTQYF.

Many counts were recorded for this clonotype. CDR3 nucleotide sequence: TGCAGCGTTGTCCTAGCGGGAGGATCCGAGCAGTACTTC. It translates to CSVVLAGGSEQYF. The V and J genes are TRBV29-1 and TRBJ2-7; 11 bases line up with TRBD2. Looked up from germline, CDR1 is SQVTM and CDR2 is ANQGSEA. J lost 6 bases, V lost 4 bases, and 5 bases had no gene match. The CDR3 is made up of 13 amino acids.